This TCR beta chain came from a study of type 1 regulatory T cells. The wider study: T-allo10 is an in vitro-generated, Tr1-enriched CD4 T cell product specific for alloantigen.

Details on this clonotype: Its antigen is still unknown.

Trimming shortened V by 1 base and J by 1 base, and 9 bases separated the two germline ends. The CDR3 loop spans 15 amino acids. In germline, CDR1 is SGDLS, CDR2 YYNGEE. TCRdb re-called the reads through MiXCR, storing one row per CDR3 protein. The profile shows fewer than 75,000 distinct CDR3 sequences, just under 50% of them singletons. The origin of this receptor is a human donor in good health. The chain carries TRBV9 and TRBJ1-5; no reliable D call. Sequenced input: cultured non-Tr1 T cells, either the whole culture or a sorted T cell fraction (not recorded which). CDR3 in DNA: TGTGCCAGCAGCGTATCGGAACAGAGCAATCAGCCCCAGCATTTT. This codes for CASSVSEQSNQPQHF. Looking up the rest from reference TRBV9 and TRBJ1-5 gives the full variable domain: DSGVTQTPKHLITATGQRVTLRCSPRSGDLSVYWYQQSLDQGLQFLIQYYNGEERAKGNILERFSAQQFPDLHSELNLSSLELGDSALYFCASSVSEQSNQPQHFGDGTRLSIL.